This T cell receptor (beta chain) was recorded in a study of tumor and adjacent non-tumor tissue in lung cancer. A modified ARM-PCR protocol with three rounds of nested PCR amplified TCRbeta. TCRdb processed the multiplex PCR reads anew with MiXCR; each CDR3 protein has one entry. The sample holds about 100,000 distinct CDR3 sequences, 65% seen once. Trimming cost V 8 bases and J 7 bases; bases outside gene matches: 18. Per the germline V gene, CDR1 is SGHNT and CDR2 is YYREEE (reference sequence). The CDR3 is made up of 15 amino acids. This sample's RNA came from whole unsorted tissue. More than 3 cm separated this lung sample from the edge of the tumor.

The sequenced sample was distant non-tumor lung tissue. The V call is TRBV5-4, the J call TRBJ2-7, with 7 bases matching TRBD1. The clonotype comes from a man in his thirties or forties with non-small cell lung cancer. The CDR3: CASSRDRESIWEQYF. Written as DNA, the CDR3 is TGTGCCAGTAGCCGAGACAGGGAGAGCATCTGGGAGCAGTACTTC.